This T cell receptor (beta chain) was sequenced for a study of T cells in Graves' hyperthyroidism and ophthalmopathy. Whole-study findings and limits: Also found in blood were most expanded thyroid clonotypes above 0.001. Researchers report that a 13 V-J model separated ophthalmopathy from stable hyperthyroidism.

The PBMCs had their origin in 7.5 to 10 ml of fresh peripheral blood. This clonotype was detected many times. The antigen is undetermined. The CDR3 covers 17 residues. The V and J ends lost 4 bases and 3 bases, in that order; junction bases with no gene match: 11. Authors of the study amplified TCR beta CDR3 regions from RNA transcripts. In the first-round RT-PCR of the TCR CDR3, the HTBI primer set was used. TCRdb itself ran the multiplex PCR reads through MiXCR, one entry per CDR3 protein. The data contain about 350,000 distinct CDR3 sequences, about 18% of them seen just once; the ten biggest clones take up 34%.

The specimen sequenced was blood. The receptor was derived from a woman aged 25 to 39 with Graves' hyperthyroidism that later progressed to Graves' ophthalmopathy. The gene calls are TRBV12-3 or TRBV12-4 and TRBJ2-7, with 11 nucleotides matching TRBD2. CDR3 protein: CASSSTPGTSGLYEQYF. For the CDR3, the DNA is TGTGCCAGCAGTTCCACCCCGGGGACTAGCGGCCTCTACGAGCAGTACTTC.